This T cell receptor (beta chain) comes out of a study of blood T cells in healthy people across ages. Study-wide points: Older age went with lower TCR beta diversity per million T cells, in a roughly linear way.

Germline trimming cut 2 bases from V and 1 base from J; bases unmatched to any gene: 5. The CDR3 totals 16 residues. The germline V gene encodes CDR1 SGHRS and CDR2 YFSETQ. Then a second PCR, running roughly 7 to 11 cycles, was carried out with a sample-barcoded 5' primer and a J-beta primer mix. TCRdb called the 5' RACE reads again in MiXCR, with one record for every CDR3 protein. Of around 1,900,000 distinct CDR3 sequences in the sample, around 42% were seen once. Comment on this clonotype: Its specificity is not known.

The rearrangement links TRBV5-1 to TRBJ2-2, with TRBD2 identical over 7 bases. This TCR was sampled from a human donor in good health. The sequencing input was blood. In DNA, the CDR3 is TGCGCCAGCAGCTTAAGCGGGAAACTGAACACCGGGGAGCTGTTTTTT. Protein product: CASSLSGKLNTGELFF.